Below, 20 T cell receptor beta chains from the same sample are listed, as sequenced in a study of cytomegalovirus exposure and HLA in healthy donors. The PCR ran on 60 Vbeta and 13 Jbeta primers. TCRdb keeps only in-frame clones here, not all; method: immunoSEQ multiplex PCR. The table shows around 94,000 clones, with around four fifths occurring only once. Sequenced: PBMCs. These receptors were taken from a middle-aged man in good health and CMV-seronegative.

The chain links TRBV5-1 to TRBJ2-7, with TRBD2 identical over 10 bases. Trimming removed 1 base from V and 3 bases from J; junction bases left unmatched: 7. CDR3 size: 16 residues. The germline V gene encodes CDR1 SGHRS and CDR2 YFSETQ. This chain's CDR3 is CASSLSLAGENYEQYF. The CDR3 DNA reads TGCGCCAGCAGCTTGTCGCTAGCGGGGGAGAACTACGAGCAGTACTTC.

CDR3: CASSPDSRETYEQYF. The CDR3 DNA reads TGTGCCAGCTCACCGGACTCGCGGGAAACCTACGAGCAGTACTTC. This chain connects TRBV18 to TRBJ2-7; D possibly corresponds to TRBD2 (6 bases). The CDR3 totals 15 residues. Trimming stripped 3 bases from V and 2 bases from J, with 14 bases between. Germline loops: CDR1 KGHSH, CDR2 LQKENI.

Of note for this clone: One end of the junction is discordant with germline, which a read error may explain. The gene calls are TRBV19 and TRBJ1-3; D gene uncertain. CDR3 length: 15 amino acids. Germline loops: CDR1 LNHDA, CDR2 SQIVND (reference sequence). The CDR3 bases are TGTGCCAGTAGTCGGGAGGGATACTCTGGAAGCACCATATATTTT. This gives the protein CASSREGYSGSTIYF.

The chain combines TRBV6-5 with TRBJ2-5; perhaps TRBD1 as D (7 bases). The end of the DNA aligns better with TRBJ2-7, so the J call may be wrong. This CDR3 has 15 amino acids. Germline V gives CDR1 MNHEY, CDR2 SVGAGI. CDR3 sequence: CASSSYRGGLYEQYF. DNA for the CDR3: TGTGCCAGCAGTTCCTACAGGGGAGGACTCTACGAGCAGTACTTC.

J is TRBJ1-2 and V is TRBV2; 8 bases align to TRBD1. The V gene end was trimmed by 5 bases and the J gene end by 4 bases; junction bases not matched to a gene: 9. Germline values: CDR1 SNHLY, CDR2 FYNNEI. This CDR3 region has 15 residues. CDR3 in amino acids: CASSTYGQGLYGYTF. CDR3 nucleotides: TGTGCCAGCAGTACTTACGGACAGGGCCTCTATGGCTACACCTTC.

The rearrangement uses TRBV5-4 and TRBJ2-7, with a tentative D call TRBD1 (6 bases). This CDR3 region has 11 residues. Trimming stripped 4 bases from V and 7 bases from J, with 9 bases between. Per the germline V gene, CDR1 is SGHNT and CDR2 is YYREEE (reference sequence). The CDR3 loop is CASSLQGEQYF. The DNA for the CDR3 is TGTGCCAGCAGCCTTCAGGGGGAGCAGTACTTC. Full variable domain (outside the CDR3, taken from reference TRBV5-4 and TRBJ2-7): ETGVTQSPTHLIKTRGQQVTLRCSSQSGHNTVSWYQQALGQGPQFIFQYYREEENGRGNFPPRFSGLQFPNYSSELNVNALELDDSALYLCASSLQGEQYFGPGTRLTVT.

The V and J genes are TRBV7-3 and TRBJ1-3; D remains ambiguous. The V end was cut by 1 base, the J end by 3 bases, with 13 bases between. The CDR3 loop spans 16 amino acids. The germline CDR1 and CDR2 sequences are SGHTA and FQGTGA. The CDR3: CASSLSPGVLGNTIYF. CDR3 DNA sequence: TGTGCCAGCAGCTTAAGTCCCGGGGTGCTTGGAAACACCATATATTTT.

The V call is TRBV28, the J call TRBJ1-1; tentatively, D is TRBD1 (5 bases). The ends were cut back, 6 bases at V and 1 base at J, with 18 bases in the middle. Germline-derived CDR1 and CDR2 are MDHEN and SYDVKM. The CDR3 runs 16 residues. CDR3 sequence reads: CASRTPGGARNTEAFF. The CDR3 DNA is TGTGCCAGCAGAACCCCGGGAGGGGCTAGGAACACTGAAGCTTTCTTT.

The chain employs TRBV2 and TRBJ1-2; D might be TRBD1 (5 bases). V lost 2 bases and J 5 bases, leaving 15 bases between the germline ends. CDR1 is SNHLY and CDR2 is FYNNEI in the germline V gene. The length of the CDR3 is 15 residues. The CDR3 spells CASSESAARAYGYTF. In nucleotides, the CDR3 is TGTGCCAGCAGTGAATCTGCAGCCAGGGCTTATGGCTACACCTTC. The full variable domain, rest sourced from reference TRBV2 and TRBJ1-2, is EPEVTQTPSHQVTQMGQEVILRCVPISNHLYFYWYRQILGQKVEFLVSFYNNEISEKSEIFDDQFSVERPDGSNFTLKIRSTKLEDSAMYFCASSESAARAYGYTFGSGTRLTVV.

J is TRBJ1-4 and V is TRBV5-1, with D possibly TRBD1 on 5 matching bases. Deletions cut 0 bases from V and 8 bases from J, with 11 bases between. CDR1 and CDR2 (germline): SGHRS, YFSETQ. This CDR3 has 14 amino acids. The CDR3 nucleotides read TGCGCCAGCAGCTTGGGGGGGGGTAGCGAAAAACTGTTTTTT. It translates to CASSLGGGSEKLFF.

The chain recombines TRBV6-5 with TRBJ1-5; perhaps TRBD1 as D (5 bases). CDR1 MNHEY and CDR2 SVGAGI come from the germline V gene. The CDR3 spans 15 residues. Trimming removed 4 bases from V and 7 bases from J, with 17 bases in between. CDR3: CASSSGRAGGQPQHF. In DNA form, the CDR3 reads TGTGCCAGCAGTTCAGGCAGGGCAGGTGGGCAGCCCCAGCATTTT.

The CDR3 DNA reads as TGCGCCAGCAGCCAAGATTATATGAGCTCCTATAATTCACCCCTCCACTTT. Amino acid sequence: CASSQDYMSSYNSPLHF. The genes are TRBV4-3 and TRBJ1-6, with D unclear. Germline V gives CDR1 LGHNA, CDR2 YSLEER. V was clipped by 0 bases and J by 0 bases, with 9 bases between them. The CDR3 is 17 amino acids.

This clone was seen only once. V and J are TRBV7-9 and TRBJ1-1; maybe TRBD1 (5 bases). The germline CDR1 and CDR2 sequences are SEHNR and FQNEAQ (reference sequence). The CDR3 consists of 13 residues. Trimming shortened V by 4 bases and J by 1 base, and 7 bases separated the two germline ends. The DNA of the CDR3 is TGTGCCAGCAGCTCTCAGGGGAACACTGAAGCTTTCTTT. Protein product: CASSSQGNTEAFF.

The genes are TRBV7-2 and TRBJ2-3; 10 bases agree with TRBD1. The CDR3 loop spans 17 amino acids. CDR1 and CDR2 from the germline V gene are SGHTA and FQGNSA. V trimming: 7 bases; J trimming: 5 bases; junction bases outside the gene matches: 15. The chain's CDR3 is CASTLPRGTGAGDTQYF. CDR3 sequence (DNA): TGTGCCAGCACCCTCCCCAGGGGGACAGGGGCGGGAGATACGCAGTATTTT.

The chain carries TRBV7-2 and TRBJ1-6; a weak D match, TRBD1 (6 bases). V shed 2 bases and J shed 13 bases, with 15 bases lying between them. In germline, CDR1 is SGHTA, CDR2 FQGNSA. The CDR3 spans 14 residues. Here the CDR3 DNA reads TGTGCCAGCAGCTTATCGGGGGGCGAAACTCCCCTCCACTTT. It translates to CASSLSGGETPLHF.

The rearrangement joins TRBV7-2 to TRBJ2-3; 9 positions agree with TRBD2. In germline, CDR1 is SGHTA, CDR2 FQGNSA. The CDR3 runs 16 residues. The V and J ends lost 5 bases and 4 bases, in that order; junction bases with no gene match: 10. CDR3 DNA: TGTGCCAGCAGCGATGGACGGCGGGGGGGCCCAGATACGCAGTATTTT. This gives the protein CASSDGRRGGPDTQYF.

The J gene is TRBJ2-5, the V gene TRBV23-1; D unresolved. TRBV23-1 counts as an open reading frame of uncertain function. CDR3 length equals 10 residues. V gave up 7 bases and J gave up 8 bases, with 8 bases separating them. The chain's CDR3 is CASNQVTQYF. The CDR3 bases are TGCGCCAGCAACCAGGTAACCCAGTACTTC.

The chain links TRBV9 to TRBJ2-2, with D tentatively TRBD2 (5 bases). V gave up 1 base and J gave up 1 base, with 5 bases separating them. Germline V gene lookup returns CDR1 SGDLS and CDR2 YYNGEE. The CDR3 extends over 14 amino acids. In nucleotides, the CDR3 is TGTGCCAGCAGCGTACGGGGGAACACCGGGGAGCTGTTTTTT. It translates to CASSVRGNTGELFF.

A word on this clone: A read error may produce the germline difference seen at one junction end. The rearrangement joins TRBV9 to TRBJ2-3, with 10 bases lining up with TRBD2. Germline CDR1 SGDLS, CDR2 YYNGEE. This CDR3 contains 14 residues. The chain's CDR3 is CASSGGQSTDTQYF. CDR3 nucleotides: TGTGCCAGTAGCGGGGGGCAAAGCACAGATACGCAGTATTTT. Variable domain in full (rest from reference TRBV9 and TRBJ2-3): DSGVTQTPKHLITATGQRVTLRCSPRSGDLSVYWYQQSLDQGLQFLIQYYNGEERAKGNILERFSAQQFPDLHSELNLSSLELGDSALYFCASSGGQSTDTQYFGPGTRLTVL.

This clone occurred once. The chain joins TRBV7-8 to TRBJ1-6; D is unresolved. Germline-derived CDR1 and CDR2 are SGHVS and FQNEAQ. This CDR3 contains 13 residues. The V and J ends lost 8 bases and 7 bases respectively, with 12 bases between them. CDR3 amino acids: CASRRERNSPLHF. The CDR3 DNA reads as TGTGCCAGCCGAAGGGAGAGGAATTCACCCCTCCACTTT.